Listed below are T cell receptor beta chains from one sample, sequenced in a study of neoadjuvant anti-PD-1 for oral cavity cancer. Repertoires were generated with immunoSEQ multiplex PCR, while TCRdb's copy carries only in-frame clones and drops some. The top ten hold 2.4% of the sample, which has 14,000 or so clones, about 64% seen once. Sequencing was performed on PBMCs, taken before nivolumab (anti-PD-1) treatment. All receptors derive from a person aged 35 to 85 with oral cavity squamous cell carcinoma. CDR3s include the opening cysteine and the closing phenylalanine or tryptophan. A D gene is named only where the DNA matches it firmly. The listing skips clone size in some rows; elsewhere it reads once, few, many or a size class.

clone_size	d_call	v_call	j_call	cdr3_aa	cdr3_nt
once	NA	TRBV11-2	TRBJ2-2	CASSLDYSRQGSNTGELFF	TGTGCCAGCAGCTTAGATTATTCAAGGCAGGGGTCGAACACCGGGGAGCTGTTTTTT
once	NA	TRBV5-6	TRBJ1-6	CASNPEGSGNSPLHF	TGTGCCAGCAACCCGGAGGGATCTGGCAATTCACCCCTCCACTTT
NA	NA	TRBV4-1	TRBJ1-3	CASSQEAAISGNTIYF	TGCGCCAGCAGCCAAGAGGCGGCCATCTCTGGAAACACCATATATTTT
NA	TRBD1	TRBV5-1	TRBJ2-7	CASSSGQGAISEQYF	TGCGCCAGCAGCTCCGGACAGGGGGCGATCAGCGAGCAGTACTTC
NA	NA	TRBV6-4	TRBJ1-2	CASSESGLRGYTF	TGTGCCAGCAGTGAATCCGGGCTCAGAGGCTACACCTTC
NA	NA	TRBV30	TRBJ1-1	CAWSVAGYTEAFF	TGTGCCTGGAGTGTTGCGGGGTATACTGAAGCTTTCTTT
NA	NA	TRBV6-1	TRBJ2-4	CASSDGENIQYF	TGTGCCAGCAGTGACGGAGAAAACATTCAGTACTTC
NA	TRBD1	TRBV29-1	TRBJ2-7	CSGGDSHPTRGEQYF	TGCAGCGGTGGGGACAGCCACCCGACGAGGGGCGAGCAGTACTTC
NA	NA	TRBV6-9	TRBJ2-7	CAHYRLRVFISYEQYF	TGTGCCCATTACCGCCTCCGGGTTTTTATCTCCTACGAGCAGTACTTC
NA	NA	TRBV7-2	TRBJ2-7	CASSPRGFGGPSSEQYF	TGTGCCAGCAGCCCCCGTGGATTTGGCGGACCTTCGAGCGAGCAGTACTTC
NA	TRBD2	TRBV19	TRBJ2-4	CASIGGVAKNIQYF	TGTGCCAGTATCGGGGGGGTAGCCAAAAACATTCAGTACTTC
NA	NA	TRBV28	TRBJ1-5	CASTSTGGQPQHF	TGTGCCAGCACCTCGACTGGGGGTCAGCCCCAGCATTTT
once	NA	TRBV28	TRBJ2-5	CASSTRTGRGETQYF	TGTGCCAGCAGTACACGGACAGGGAGGGGAGAGACCCAGTACTTC
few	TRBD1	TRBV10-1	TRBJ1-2	CASSEFTGGPDYGYTF	TGCGCCAGCAGTGAGTTTACAGGGGGCCCGGACTATGGCTACACCTTC
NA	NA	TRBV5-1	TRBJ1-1	CASSFLSGSLAEAFF	TGCGCCAGCAGCTTCTTGAGTGGGAGCCTGGCTGAAGCTTTCTTT
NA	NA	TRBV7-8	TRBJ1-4	CASTTTALTEKLFF	TGTGCCAGCACCACGACAGCCCTTACTGAAAAACTGTTTTTT
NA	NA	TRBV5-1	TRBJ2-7	CASSLAGANYEQYF	TGCGCCAGCAGCTTGGCGGGAGCTAACTACGAGCAGTACTTC
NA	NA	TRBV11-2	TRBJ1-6	CASSRPPSPLHF	TGTGCCAGCAGCCGGCCCCCTTCACCCCTCCACTTT
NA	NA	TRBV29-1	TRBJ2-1	CSAAEGQDYQFF	TGCAGCGCCGCGGAGGGCCAGGACTATCAGTTCTTC
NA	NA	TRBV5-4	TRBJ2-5	CASSLWGGETQYF	TGTGCCAGCAGCTTGTGGGGCGGGGAGACCCAGTACTTC
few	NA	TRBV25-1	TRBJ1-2	CASSDEETPYDGYTF	TGTGCCAGCAGTGATGAGGAAACCCCCTACGATGGCTACACCTTC